A single sample gave rise to the 26 T cell receptor beta chains below, sequenced in a study of CD8 T cells in ankylosing spondylitis. Study-wide results and caveats: It appeared that ankylosing spondylitis blood was characterized by a TCR beta motif of about eight highly homologous variants.

In TCRdb, the 5' RACE reads were re-called with MiXCR into one record per CDR3 protein. The table lists 700,000 or so distinct CDR3 sequences, over 15% of them singletons. Their cognate antigens are unknown. Source material: blood, either unsorted or a sorted T cell fraction (not recorded which). Source of these receptors: a male donor with ankylosing spondylitis.

In this sample, this clonotype turned up a few times. The V and J genes are TRBV29-1 and TRBJ2-1, with 11 bases lining up with TRBD2. From germline, CDR1 is SQVTM and CDR2 ANQGSEA. Losses at the gene ends were 6 bases for V and 5 bases for J; bases not matched to a gene: 6. The CDR3 consists of 14 residues. The CDR3 spells CSVPLAGAHNEQFF. The CDR3 region has the DNA TGCAGCGTCCCACTAGCGGGAGCCCACAATGAGCAGTTCTTC.

V is TRBV12-3 or TRBV12-4 and J is TRBJ2-7, with 9 bases identical to TRBD1. The V gene end was trimmed by 5 bases and the J gene end by 1 base; junction bases not matched to a gene: 9. The CDR3 runs to 16 residues. CDR3 nucleotides: TGTGCCAGCAGTCGCCCCTCCGGGACAGGGTCCTACGAGCAGTACTTC. Translated: CASSRPSGTGSYEQYF.

The V and J genes are TRBV30 and TRBJ2-7; TRBD2 matches at 12 bases. The V and J ends lost 5 bases and 7 bases, in that order; junction bases with no gene match: 6. The CDR3 sequence is 13 residues long. CDR1 and CDR2 (germline): GTSNPN, SVGIG (reference sequence). The CDR3 protein is CAWGGLAGFEQYF. DNA of the CDR3: TGTGCCTGGGGCGGACTAGCGGGGTTTGAGCAGTACTTC. The whole variable domain, filled in from reference TRBV30 and TRBJ2-7, reads SQTIHQWPATLVQPVGSPLSLECTVEGTSNPNLYWYRQAAGRGLQLLFYSVGIGQISSEVPQNLSASRPQDRQFILSSKKLLLSDSGFYLCAWGGLAGFEQYFGPGTRLTVT.

Comments on this clonotype: One base away lies a much larger clone, so this may be a sequencing read error. The chain has TRBV20-1 and TRBJ1-6; D is unclear. From germline, CDR1 is DFQATT and CDR2 SNEGSKA (reference sequence). V was clipped by 5 bases and J by 7 bases, with 18 bases between them. This CDR3 is 15 amino acids long. The CDR3 here is CSAYRGGCWNSPLHF. Written as DNA, the CDR3 is TGCAGTGCTTACCGGGGTGGGTGTTGGAATTCACCCCTCCACTTT.

The J gene is TRBJ1-2, the V gene TRBV3-1; the D gene is possibly TRBD1 (6 bases). In germline, CDR1 is LGHDT, CDR2 YNNKEL (reference sequence). Trimming left V 0 bases short and J 3 bases short, with 11 bases between. The CDR3 extends over 15 amino acids. In DNA form, the CDR3 reads TGTGCCAGCAGCCAAGAGGGGGGGCCGGACTATGGCTACACCTTC. Protein sequence: CASSQEGGPDYGYTF.

V is TRBV5-1 and J is TRBJ1-6, with 9 positions matching TRBD1. The CDR3 loop spans 15 amino acids. Germline values: CDR1 SGHRS, CDR2 YFSETQ. The V segment lost 5 bases and the J segment 5 bases; nucleotides outside the gene matches: 5. DNA for the CDR3: TGCGCCAGCAGGGGACAGGGAGTCGATAATTCACCCCTCCACTTT. This translates into CASRGQGVDNSPLHF.

This clonotype was seen a few times. The V gene is TRBV6-5, the J gene TRBJ2-2; 8 bases are shared with TRBD2. Germline CDR1 is MNHEY and CDR2 is SVGAGI. The CDR3 extends over 15 amino acids. V was clipped by 2 bases and J by 6 bases; unmatched bases: 5. CDR3 DNA sequence: TGTGCCAGCAGTTACCTAGCGGGCGGGCCCGGGGAGCTGTTTTTT. Translation: CASSYLAGGPGELFF.

This clonotype was recorded a few times. CDR3 coding DNA: TGCGCCAGCAGCCAGCTAGCGGGAGGGTTCTACGAGCAGTACTTC. This translates into CASSQLAGGFYEQYF. The chain combines TRBV4-1 with TRBJ2-7; 12 bases fit TRBD2. The trim removed 3 bases at V and 3 bases at J, leaving 3 bases unmatched. This CDR3 has 15 amino acids. CDR1 and CDR2 (germline): MGHRA, YSYEKL.

This chain joins TRBV9 and TRBJ1-2, with D tentatively TRBD1 (5 bases). Germline assignment: CDR1 SGDLS and CDR2 YYNGEE. The CDR3 is 13 amino acids. Deletions cut 4 bases from V and 8 bases from J, with 15 bases between. The CDR3 DNA reads TGTGCCAGCAGCCCCGGAGGGACGGGCGGCTACACCTTC. The encoded protein is CASSPGGTGGYTF.

The chain recombines TRBV24-1 with TRBJ1-1; D is unclear. V lost 4 bases and J lost 5, with 10 bases in between. Germline CDR1 KGHDR, CDR2 SFDVKD. The CDR3 covers 13 residues. The CDR3 here is CATSDSGPTEAFF. Here the CDR3 DNA reads TGTGCCACCAGTGACTCAGGACCGACTGAAGCTTTCTTT.

This clonotype was counted a few times. The V and J genes are TRBV7-2 and TRBJ2-1; D unclear. V gave up 3 bases and J gave up 0 bases, with 9 bases separating them. There are 15 residues in the CDR3. Germline V gives CDR1 SGHTA, CDR2 FQGNSA. This CDR3 reads CASSFGSSSYNEQFF. The DNA for the CDR3 is TGTGCCAGCAGCTTTGGCTCGAGCTCCTACAATGAGCAGTTCTTC.

The V call is TRBV5-1, the J call TRBJ2-7; TRBD1 aligns across 9 bases. This CDR3 has 15 amino acids. The V gene end was trimmed by 0 bases and the J gene end by 4 bases; junction bases not matched to a gene: 5. Germline V gene data show CDR1 as SGHRS and CDR2 as YFSETQ. The CDR3 DNA sequence: TGCGCCAGCAGCTTGGGCCGGGACAGGGTTTACGAGCAGTACTTC. Residues: CASSLGRDRVYEQYF. Using reference TRBV5-1 and TRBJ2-7 for the parts outside the CDR3, the full variable domain is KAGVTQTPRYLIKTRGQQVTLSCSPISGHRSVSWYQQTPGQGLQFLFEYFSETQRNKGNFPGRFSGRQFSNSRSEMNVSTLELGDSALYLCASSLGRDRVYEQYFGPGTRLTVT.

The V call is TRBV7-9, the J call TRBJ2-2, with D perhaps assigned TRBD1 or TRBD2 (5 bases each). Germline values: CDR1 SEHNR, CDR2 FQNEAQ (reference sequence). V was pared by 5 bases and J by 6 bases, with 10 bases between. The CDR3 runs to 13 residues. DNA of the CDR3: TGTGCCAGCAGCCAATCGGGGCCCGGGGAGCTGTTTTTT. Protein: CASSQSGPGELFF.

The chain has TRBV12-2 and TRBJ2-7; the DNA was not compared with TRBD1, the D call given in the table. TRBV12-2 is recorded as a pseudogene. This CDR3 contains 15 residues. The DNA of the CDR3 is TGTGCGAGCCCTGGGGTTAGGGGGACAGAATACGAGCAGTACTTC. Translation gives CASPGVRGTEYEQYF.

This clonotype was seen a few times. The V call is TRBV5-1, the J call TRBJ2-1; TRBD2 agrees at 8 bases. This CDR3 has 16 residues. Germline V gene sequence: CDR1 SGHRS, CDR2 YFSETQ. V dropped 0 bases and J dropped 2; count of bases not matched to a gene: 4. CDR3 nucleotides: TGCGCCAGCAGCTTGGTGCCTAGCGGGCCCTACAATGAGCAGTTCTTC. Translating it yields CASSLVPSGPYNEQFF.

The V gene is TRBV27, the J gene TRBJ1-1; D remains unclear. Looked up from germline, CDR1 is MNHEY and CDR2 is SMNVEV (reference sequence). V lost 5 bases to trimming and J lost 1 base, with 14 bases between them. CDR3 length equals 15 residues. The CDR3, as DNA: TGTGCCAGCAGTCCTGGTCCCAAGACGAACACTGAAGCTTTCTTT. Its protein is CASSPGPKTNTEAFF.

This rearrangement joins TRBV5-6 to TRBJ1-2; TRBD1 is a possible D gene (5 bases). CDR3 length: 13 residues. Germline assignment: CDR1 SGHDT and CDR2 YYEEEE. Trimming took 4 bases from V and 8 from J, leaving 15 bases between them. The CDR3 nucleotides are TGTGCCAGCAGCCCTGGGGGTCGAGGGGGCTACACCTTC. Translating it yields CASSPGGRGGYTF.

The chain uses TRBV5-1 and TRBJ1-3; possibly TRBD1 for D (6 bases). This CDR3 is built from 16 residues. Germline lookup yields CDR1 SGHRS and CDR2 YFSETQ. V lost 2 bases, J lost 1 base, and 13 bases lay in between. The CDR3 loop is CASSFLGGKSGNTIYF. The CDR3 DNA reads TGCGCCAGCAGCTTCCTAGGGGGAAAATCTGGAAACACCATATATTTT.

The V and J genes are TRBV20-1 and TRBJ1-6; D is unclear. This CDR3 spans 14 amino acids. V shed 0 bases and J shed 7 bases, with 10 bases lying between them. In germline, CDR1 is DFQATT, CDR2 SNEGSKA (reference sequence). CDR3: CSARDRQANSPLHF. In DNA, the CDR3 is TGCAGTGCTAGAGATCGGCAGGCAAATTCACCCCTCCACTTT.

In this sample, this clonotype turned up many times. The chain links TRBV12-3 or TRBV12-4 to TRBJ1-6, with a weak D call TRBD1 (6 bases). The CDR3 is made up of 18 amino acids. Trimming removed 6 bases from V and 6 bases from J, with 24 bases in between. The chain's CDR3 is CASSPGQVGLGVNSPLHF. CDR3 bases: TGTGCCAGCAGCCCGGGACAAGTTGGTTTGGGGGTTAATTCACCCCTCCACTTT.

This clonotype was seen a few times. The chain combines TRBV9 with TRBJ2-3; D gene ambiguous. The CDR3 consists of 15 residues. Trimming took off 6 bases at V and 0 bases at J, with 14 bases between the two ends. The germline V gene encodes CDR1 SGDLS and CDR2 YYNGEE. The DNA for the CDR3 is TGTGCCAGCACCCAGCAAGGTTATAGCACAGATACGCAGTATTTT. This gives the protein CASTQQGYSTDTQYF.

This clonotype was detected many times. The chain has TRBV29-1 and TRBJ1-2, with a possible D match to TRBD1 (6 bases). CDR3 length equals 15 residues. From germline, CDR1 is SQVTM and CDR2 ANQGSEA. The V gene lost 4 bases and the J gene lost 4 bases, with 19 bases spanning the gap. In nucleotides, the CDR3 is TGCAGCGTTGCGGATGGGGGCCCAACCGCCTATGGCTACACCTTC. Its translation: CSVADGGPTAYGYTF.

This clonotype came up a few times. The chain employs TRBV29-1 and TRBJ2-2; D may be TRBD1 (7 bases). This CDR3 region has 15 residues. CDR1 SQVTM and CDR2 ANQGSEA come from the germline V gene. V lost 4 bases to trimming and J lost 5 bases, with 17 bases between them. The CDR3: CSVGPGTAGTGELFF. CDR3 in DNA: TGCAGCGTTGGCCCAGGGACAGCGGGTACCGGGGAGCTGTTTTTT.

This clonotype showed up just a few times. The rearrangement uses TRBV3-1 and TRBJ1-2, with D unresolved. Per the germline V gene, CDR1 is LGHDT and CDR2 is YNNKEL (reference sequence). This CDR3 spans 13 amino acids. Trimming took off 1 base at V and 1 base at J, with 4 bases between the two ends. CDR3 sequence: CASSQGDNYGYTF. The CDR3 DNA reads as TGTGCCAGCAGCCAAGGGGATAACTATGGCTACACCTTC. Complete variable domain (other parts from reference TRBV3-1 and TRBJ1-2): DTAVSQTPKYLVTQMGNDKSIKCEQNLGHDTMYWYKQDSKKFLKIMFSYNNKELIINETVPNRFSPKSPDKAHLNLHINSLELGDSAVYFCASSQGDNYGYTFGSGTRLTVV.

The chain is built from TRBV6-1 and TRBJ2-7; 11 positions match TRBD1. Germline V gives CDR1 MNHNS, CDR2 SASEGT. The CDR3 has 15 amino acids. The J segment lost 5 bases and the V segment lost 1 base, leaving 4 bases of the junction unmatched. Here the CDR3 reads CASSEGGTGGNEQYF. CDR3 sequence (DNA): TGTGCCAGCAGTGAAGGTGGGACAGGGGGGAACGAGCAGTACTTC.

This clonotype turned up a few times. The V and J genes are TRBV28 and TRBJ2-7; 10 bases fit TRBD2. The CDR3 has 15 residues. V shed 3 bases, J shed 4 bases, and the junction held 6 bases outside the gene matches. In germline, CDR1 is MDHEN, CDR2 SYDVKM. CDR3 nucleotides: TGTGCCAGCAGTTTCAGGCTAGCGGGAGTATACGAGCAGTACTTC. The encoded protein is CASSFRLAGVYEQYF.